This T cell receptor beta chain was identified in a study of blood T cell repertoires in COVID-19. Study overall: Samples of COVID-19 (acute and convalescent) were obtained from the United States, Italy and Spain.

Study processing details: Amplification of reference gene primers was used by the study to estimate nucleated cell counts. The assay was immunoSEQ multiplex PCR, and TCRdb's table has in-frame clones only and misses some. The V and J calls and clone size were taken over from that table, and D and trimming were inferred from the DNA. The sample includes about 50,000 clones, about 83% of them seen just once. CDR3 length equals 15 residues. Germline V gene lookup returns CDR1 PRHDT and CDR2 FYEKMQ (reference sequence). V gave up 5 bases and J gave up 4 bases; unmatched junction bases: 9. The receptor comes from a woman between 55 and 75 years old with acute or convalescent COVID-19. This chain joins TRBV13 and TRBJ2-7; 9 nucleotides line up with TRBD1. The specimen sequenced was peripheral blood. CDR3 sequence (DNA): TGTGCCAGCAGCCTCAAACCACAGGGGGCTTACGAGCAGTACTTC. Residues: CASSLKPQGAYEQYF.